Described below is a single TCR beta chain sequence and its context. The antigen is not known. Naive-designated CD8 cells lacked CD45RO, were positively enriched for CCR7, and omitted terminally differentiated effector memory CD45RA+ cells. V lost 3 bases and J lost 3, with 17 bases in between. The CDR3 length is 16 residues. From germline, CDR1 is SGHAT and CDR2 FQNNGV. The data originate from a study of shared clonotypes between healthy human individuals. The study, taken as a whole, reports: Naive subsets, compared against memory subsets, generally had larger estimated richness values. Some naive CD4 clonotypes, roughly 4.8%, turned up in common across a few donors.

The input for sorted-subset replicate PCRs was 200 ng DNA, tens of thousands of T cell genomes. Profiled with immunoSEQ multiplex PCR; TCRdb holds only in-frame clones, not every one. The sample lists about 870,000 clones, 92% occurring once. The sequencing input was naive CD8+ T cells sorted from blood. The V gene is TRBV11-2, the J gene TRBJ1-2; D call uncertain. The TCR sequence derives from a young man in good health. The CDR3 spells CASSFGEAPLDYGYTF. In DNA form, the CDR3 reads TGTGCCAGCAGCTTCGGGGAGGCGCCTCTCGACTATGGCTACACCTTC. Based on the CDR3 plus reference TRBV11-2 and TRBJ1-2, the full variable domain is EAGVAQSPRYKIIEKRQSVAFWCNPISGHATLYWYQQILGQGPKLLIQFQNNGVVDDSQLPKDRFSAERLKGVDSTLKIQPAKLEDSAVYLCASSFGEAPLDYGYTFGSGTRLTVV.